The rows below give T cell receptor beta chains drawn from one sample of a study of blood T cells in healthy people across ages. TCRdb re-analysed the 5' RACE reads in MiXCR, keeping a single row per CDR3 protein. This table holds some 780,000 distinct CDR3 sequences, around 50% found once. The sequenced material came from blood. The source is a man aged 40-49 years in good health. The conserved cysteine and the conserved F or W are not part of the CDR3 here. Each record gives: CDR3 length, V gene, CDR3 protein.

length: 12; V: TRBV6-1; CDR3: ASSDWGASDTQY
length: 14; V: TRBV5-5; CDR3: ASSPGQATRLYGYT
length: 12; V: TRBV24-1; CDR3: ATSAAEYQETQY
length: 14; V: TRBV7-8; CDR3: ASSLGAGTGADIQY
length: 11; V: TRBV2; CDR3: ASKPMGPDTQY
length: 11; V: TRBV12-3/TRBV12-4; CDR3: ASITPLGNEQF
length: 13; V: TRBV5-1; CDR3: ASSLFGTGTDTQY
length: 12; V: TRBV28; CDR3: ASTSPRGSDEQF
length: 18; V: TRBV6-2/TRBV6-3; CDR3: ASSYSIFIGQAKHLVKQF
length: 12; V: TRBV30; CDR3: AWRGPARDEKLF
length: 14; V: TRBV15; CDR3: ATSRQPHRGPVEAF